This entry lists 22 T cell receptor beta chains sequenced from one sample in a study of T cells in Graves' hyperthyroidism and ophthalmopathy. RNA transcripts were the template for amplifying TCR beta CDR3 regions. The primer set for the first-round RT-PCR of the TCR CDR3 was HTBI. TCRdb re-called the multiplex PCR reads with MiXCR, one entry per CDR3 protein. The profile covers roughly 180,000 distinct CDR3 sequences, with over 7.5% appearing a single time and 22% taken by the ten largest. The sequencing sample was made of blood. The origin of the receptors is a woman under 30 with Graves' hyperthyroidism that later progressed to Graves' ophthalmopathy.

V gene TRBV7-7 combines with J gene TRBJ2-7; 10 bases fit TRBD2. Trimming at V came to 3 bases and at J to 4 bases, leaving 15 bases not matched to a gene. Germline values: CDR1 SSHAT, CDR2 FNYEAQ (reference sequence). The length of the CDR3 is 18 residues. This CDR3 reads CASSFMGVASGRVYEQYF. The DNA for the CDR3 is TGTGCCAGCAGCTTTATGGGGGTAGCAAGCGGGAGGGTTTACGAGCAGTACTTC.

This clonotype was recorded many times. The rearrangement joins TRBV2 to TRBJ1-5; TRBD1 aligns across 8 bases. Losses at the gene ends were 5 bases for V and 2 bases for J; bases not matched to a gene: 8. This CDR3 has 16 residues. Looked up from germline, CDR1 is SNHLY and CDR2 is FYNNEI. This chain's CDR3 is CASSKKPGQGNQPQHF. The CDR3, as DNA: TGTGCCAGCAGTAAAAAACCGGGACAGGGCAATCAGCCCCAGCATTTT.

This clonotype was found many times. The chain uses TRBV3-1 and TRBJ1-3; 8 bases line up with TRBD1. The CDR3 is 16 amino acids. Germline V gene data show CDR1 as LGHDT and CDR2 as YNNKEL (reference sequence). V was clipped by 5 bases and J by 2 bases; unmatched bases: 8. In DNA, the CDR3 is TGTGCCAGCAGCGTCGACAGGGGTGCAACTGGAAACACCATATATTTT. It translates to CASSVDRGATGNTIYF.

This clonotype was counted ten times or more. The DNA of the CDR3 is TGTGCCAGCAGCCCCCGCGGCACCGCCTCCTACAATGAGCAGTTCTTC. Its protein is CASSPRGTASYNEQFF. The chain combines TRBV7-9 with TRBJ2-1; D is uncertain. V lost 5 bases, J lost 0 bases, and 14 bases lay in between. The germline CDR1 and CDR2 sequences are SEHNR and FQNEAQ (reference sequence). The CDR3 extends over 16 amino acids.

A few counts support this clonotype. The chain couples TRBV6-1 to TRBJ1-3, with D unresolved. CDR3 length: 15 amino acids. V shed 2 bases and J shed 0 bases, with 8 bases lying between them. The germline CDR1 and CDR2 sequences are MNHNS and SASEGT. CDR3 DNA: TGTGCCAGCAGTGAAAATCCAGACTCTGGAAACACCATATATTTT. This gives the protein CASSENPDSGNTIYF.

This clonotype has a count of ten or more. V and J are TRBV12-3 or TRBV12-4 and TRBJ2-4; TRBD2 matches 10 bases. CDR3 length: 21 amino acids. With 2 bases clipped from V and 0 bases from J, the junction kept 16 bases outside the gene matches. CDR3 sequence (DNA): TGTGCCAGCAGTTTACGGGTCCCGTGGTCTAGCGGGGGTGTAGCCAAAAACATTCAGTACTTC. As protein: CASSLRVPWSSGGVAKNIQYF.

In regard to this clonotype: The junction departs from germline at one end; a sequencing error may be responsible. The chain combines TRBV28 with TRBJ2-1; no clear D. Per the germline V gene, CDR1 is MDHEN and CDR2 is SYDVKM. The CDR3 contains 13 residues. The CDR3 sequence: CASSSGVYNEQLF. CDR3 coding DNA: TGTGCCAGCAGTTCTGGAGTATACAATGAGCAGCTCTTC.

This clonotype was observed many times. The chain joins TRBV6-6 to TRBJ2-7; D tentatively reads TRBD1 or TRBD2 (5 bases each). CDR3 length: 15 residues. Trimming removed 0 bases at V and 1 base at J, with 10 bases between. Germline CDR1 MNHNY, CDR2 SVGAGI (reference sequence). CDR3 in amino acids: CASSYSRDLSYEQYF. The CDR3 DNA sequence: TGTGCCAGCAGTTACTCAAGGGACCTTTCCTACGAGCAGTACTTC.

The chain combines TRBV4-1 with TRBJ2-2, with TRBD2 as a possible D gene (7 bases). Trimming pared 6 bases from V and 7 bases from J, leaving 12 bases between. The germline CDR1 and CDR2 sequences are MGHRA and YSYEKL. The length of the CDR3 is 13 residues. CDR3 sequence (DNA): TGCGCCAGCAGGTCGGGGGGCGGCGGGGAGCTGTTTTTT. Protein product: CASRSGGGGELFF.

The sample holds many counts of this clonotype. This chain uses TRBV30 with TRBJ1-3, with 9 nucleotides matching TRBD1. CDR3 length: 18 residues. With 2 bases clipped from V and 3 bases from J, the junction kept 14 bases outside the gene matches. The germline V gene has CDR1 GTSNPN and CDR2 SVGIG (reference sequence). The DNA of the CDR3 is TGTGCCTGGAGTCCCAGATCCGGGACAGGGTGGTATGGAAACACCATATATTTT. This translates into CAWSPRSGTGWYGNTIYF. The complete variable domain, with remaining parts taken from reference TRBV30 and TRBJ1-3, reads SQTIHQWPATLVQPVGSPLSLECTVEGTSNPNLYWYRQAAGRGLQLLFYSVGIGQISSEVPQNLSASRPQDRQFILSSKKLLLSDSGFYLCAWSPRSGTGWYGNTIYFGEGSWLTVV.

This clonotype was detected many times. The V call is TRBV6-1, the J call TRBJ1-5; unclear D gene. The germline V and J ends were trimmed by 8 bases and 5 bases, with 13 bases remaining between them. This CDR3 comprises 13 residues. CDR1 is MNHNS, CDR2 SASEGT, per germline. The CDR3, as DNA: TGTGCCAGCCGACACGGGAGTTATCAGCCCCAGCATTTT. This codes for CASRHGSYQPQHF.

CDR3 protein: CSARDRGENIQYF. The CDR3 DNA follows: TGCAGTGCTAGAGACAGGGGCGAAAACATTCAGTACTTC. V is TRBV20-1 and J is TRBJ2-4, with D possibly matching TRBD1 (6 bases). The germline V and J ends were trimmed by 0 bases and 5 bases, with 8 bases remaining between them. The germline V gene encodes CDR1 DFQATT and CDR2 SNEGSKA (reference sequence). The length of the CDR3 is 13 residues.

This clonotype was found many times. The gene calls are TRBV15 and TRBJ1-5, with 7 bases identical to TRBD1. Trimming took 0 bases from V and 6 from J; bases not matched to a gene: 14. Germline CDR1 and CDR2: LNHNV and YYDKDF (reference sequence). This CDR3 has 18 residues. As DNA, the CDR3 is TGTGCCACCAGCAGAGACCTTAACCCCGACAGGGTATTTCAGCCCCAGCATTTT. Residues: CATSRDLNPDRVFQPQHF.

This clonotype was seen at least ten times. J is TRBJ1-1 and V is TRBV7-2; D might be TRBD1 (5 bases). The CDR3 contains 13 residues. Trimming stripped 5 bases from V and 2 bases from J, with 9 bases between. The germline gives CDR1 SGHTA, CDR2 FQGNSA. For the CDR3, the DNA is TGTGCCAGCAGCCTAAGGGGCAACACTGAAGCTTTCTTT. This translates into CASSLRGNTEAFF.

This clonotype was seen ten or more times. This chain links TRBV10-1 with TRBJ1-1; weak D call: TRBD1 (5 bases). Germline V lookup: CDR1 WNHNN, CDR2 SYGVQD (reference sequence). The V and J ends lost 6 bases and 4 bases respectively, with 12 bases between them. This CDR3 region has 13 residues. This CDR3 reads CASSSADSTEAFF. The CDR3 nucleotides are TGCGCCAGCAGCTCCGCCGACAGCACTGAAGCTTTCTTT.

This clonotype came up a few times. This chain links TRBV7-9 with TRBJ2-1; possibly TRBD1 or TRBD2 for D (5 bases each). V was cut by 3 bases and J by 9 bases, with 15 bases left in between. The CDR3 length is 14 residues. CDR1 SEHNR and CDR2 FQNEAQ come from the germline V gene (reference sequence). The CDR3 loop reads CASSFTQGGGEQFF. In DNA form, the CDR3 reads TGTGCCAGCAGCTTCACCCAGGGCGGAGGTGAGCAGTTCTTC.

This clonotype appeared a few times. The rearrangement joins TRBV9 to TRBJ1-3; maybe TRBD1 (6 bases). Trimming shortened V by 3 bases and J by 0 bases, and 13 bases separated the two germline ends. Germline V gene lookup returns CDR1 SGDLS and CDR2 YYNGEE. The CDR3 is 16 residues long. As DNA, the CDR3 is TGTGCCAGCAGCGAAACAGGGAGGAGCTCTGGAAACACCATATATTTT. It yields the protein CASSETGRSSGNTIYF.

This clonotype has more than one count but fewer than ten. V gene TRBV4-1 combines with J gene TRBJ2-7; D unresolved. There are 11 residues in the CDR3. Trimming removed 7 bases from V and 0 bases from J, with 4 bases in between. The V gene's germline CDR1 is MGHRA and CDR2 YSYEKL. The chain's CDR3 is CASTDSYEQYF. In DNA form, the CDR3 reads TGCGCCAGCACAGACTCCTACGAGCAGTACTTC.

The table lists this clonotype with many counts. The rearrangement joins TRBV2 to TRBJ2-1; no definite D call. The CDR3 runs to 15 residues. V dropped 6 bases and J dropped 3 bases, with 15 bases sitting between them. Germline V CDR1 and CDR2: SNHLY, FYNNEI. The CDR3 nucleotides read TGTGCCAGCAGACAACGAGACGAAAGCTACAATGAGCAGTTCTTC. This translates into CASRQRDESYNEQFF.

Turning to this clonotype: A read error may be the cause here, since a much bigger clone is one base away. This chain links TRBV11-3 with TRBJ2-3; no clear D gene. Germline values: CDR1 SGHNT, CDR2 YENEEA. The CDR3 runs to 14 residues. V was trimmed by 5 bases and J by 1 base, leaving 10 bases between them. CDR3 coding DNA: TGTGCCAGCAGCGAGGATGGCGGCACAGATACGCAGTATTTT. Translating it yields CASSEDGGTDTQYF.

This clonotype was observed a few times. The chain employs TRBV20-1 and TRBJ2-6; TRBD2 aligns across 16 bases. V lost 5 bases to trimming and J lost 2 bases; unmatched junction nucleotides: 6. The CDR3 is 18 residues long. Germline V gene data show CDR1 as DFQATT and CDR2 as SNEGSKA (reference sequence). CDR3 region: CSAWSGTSGRAGANVLTF. For the CDR3, the DNA is TGCAGTGCTTGGTCCGGGACTAGCGGGAGGGCTGGGGCCAACGTCCTGACTTTC.

This clonotype has ten or more counts. The genes are TRBV20-1 and TRBJ1-1; TRBD1 might be the D (6 bases). The germline V gene encodes CDR1 DFQATT and CDR2 SNEGSKA (reference sequence). The CDR3 length is 15 residues. V lost 2 bases and J lost 0, with 13 bases in between. The CDR3 nucleotides are TGCAGTGCTAGAACCGGGACAATCATGAACACTGAAGCTTTCTTT. Protein: CSARTGTIMNTEAFF.